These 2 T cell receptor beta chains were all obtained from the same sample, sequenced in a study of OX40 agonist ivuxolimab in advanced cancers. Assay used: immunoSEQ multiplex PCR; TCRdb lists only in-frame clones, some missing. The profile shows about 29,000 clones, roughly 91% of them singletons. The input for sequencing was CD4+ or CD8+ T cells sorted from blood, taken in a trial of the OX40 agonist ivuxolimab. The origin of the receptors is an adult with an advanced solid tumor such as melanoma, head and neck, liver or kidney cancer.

CDR3 residues: CASSWGQGKGLYEQYF. CDR3 bases: TGTGCCAGCAGTTGGGGGCAGGGCAAGGGGCTCTACGAGCAGTACTTC. V is TRBV6-5 and J is TRBJ2-7; TRBD1 might be the D (6 bases). V was trimmed by 4 bases and J by 3 bases, leaving 19 bases between them. The CDR3 loop spans 16 amino acids. Germline lookup yields CDR1 MNHEY and CDR2 SVGAGI.

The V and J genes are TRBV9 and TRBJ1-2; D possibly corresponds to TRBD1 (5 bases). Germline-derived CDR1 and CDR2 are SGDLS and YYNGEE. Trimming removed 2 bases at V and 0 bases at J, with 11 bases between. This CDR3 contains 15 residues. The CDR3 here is CASSVTQGSNYGYTF. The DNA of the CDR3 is TGTGCCAGCAGCGTTACCCAGGGATCTAACTATGGCTACACCTTC.